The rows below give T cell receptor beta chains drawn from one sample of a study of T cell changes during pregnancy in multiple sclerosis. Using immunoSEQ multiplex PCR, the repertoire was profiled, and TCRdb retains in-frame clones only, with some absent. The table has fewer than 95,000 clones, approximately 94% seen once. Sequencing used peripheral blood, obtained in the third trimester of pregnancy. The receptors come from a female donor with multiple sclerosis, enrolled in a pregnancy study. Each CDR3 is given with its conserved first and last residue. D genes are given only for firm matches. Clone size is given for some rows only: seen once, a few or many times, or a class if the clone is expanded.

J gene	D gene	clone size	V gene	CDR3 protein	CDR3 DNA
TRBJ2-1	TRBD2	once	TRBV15	CATRTSGRSEQFF	TGTGCCACTCGGACTAGCGGGAGGAGTGAGCAGTTCTTC
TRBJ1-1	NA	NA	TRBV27	CASSYQGGQGTEAFF	TGTGCCAGCAGCTACCAGGGTGGCCAGGGCACTGAAGCTTTCTTT
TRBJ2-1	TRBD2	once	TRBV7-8	CASSSGRTANEQFF	TGTGCCAGCAGCTCCGGGAGGACTGCCAATGAGCAGTTCTTC
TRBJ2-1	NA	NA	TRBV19	CASSMLGPVLFF	TGTGCCAGTAGTATGTTGGGCCCCGTGTTGTTCTTC
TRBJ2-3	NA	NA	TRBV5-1	CASSRQIGSTDTQYF	TGCGCCAGCAGCCGACAGATCGGGTCCACAGATACGCAGTATTTT
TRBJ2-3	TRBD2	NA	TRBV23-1	CASSPSWVAGETVGTDTQYF	TGCGCCAGCAGTCCATCATGGGTAGCGGGAGAAACGGTCGGCACAGATACGCAGTATTTT
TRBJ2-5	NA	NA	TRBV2	CASRWRAAQETQYF	TGTGCCAGCAGATGGAGAGCGGCCCAAGAGACCCAGTACTTC
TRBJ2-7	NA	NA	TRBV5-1	CASSLVGRGLSGNTYEQYF	TGCGCCAGCAGCTTGGTTGGCAGGGGGCTCAGCGGGAATACCTACGAGCAGTACTTC
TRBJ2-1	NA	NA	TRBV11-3	CASSLGGREYNEQFF	TGTGCCAGCAGCTTAGGGGGACGGGAGTACAATGAGCAGTTCTTC
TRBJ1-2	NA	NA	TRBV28	CASRTPGLGYTF	TGTGCCAGCAGGACGCCAGGGTTGGGCTACACCTTC
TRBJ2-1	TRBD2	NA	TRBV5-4	CAIPVRGEQFF	TGTGCCATCCCAGTGCGGGGGGAGCAGTTCTTC
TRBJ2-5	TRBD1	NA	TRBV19	CASSIYRGYQETQYF	TGTGCCAGTAGTATATACAGGGGCTACCAAGAGACCCAGTACTTC
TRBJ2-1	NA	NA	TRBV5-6	CASSHRGDLITMNGQFF	TGTGCCAGCAGCCACCGCGGGGACCTGATCACAATGAATGGGCAGTTCTTC
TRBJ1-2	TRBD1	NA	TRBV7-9	CASSLVRGLRGYTF	TGTGCCAGCAGCTTAGTAAGGGGGCTCCGTGGCTACACCTTC
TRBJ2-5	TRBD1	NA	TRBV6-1	CASSRGGETQYF	TGTGCCAGCAGTAGAGGGGGCGAGACCCAGTACTTC
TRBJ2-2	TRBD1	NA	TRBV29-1	CSVGGGWTGELFF	TGCAGCGTTGGAGGGGGCTGGACCGGGGAGCTGTTTTTT
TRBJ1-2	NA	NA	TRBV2	CASSPVYGYTF	TGTGCCAGCTCGCCAGTCTATGGCTACACCTTC
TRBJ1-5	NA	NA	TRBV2	CASLGRAGGPQHF	TGTGCCAGCCTAGGCAGGGCCGGGGGGCCCCAGCATTTT
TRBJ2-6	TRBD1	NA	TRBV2	CASTATGGWAGANVLTF	TGTGCCAGCACCGCAACAGGGGGCTGGGCTGGGGCCAACGTCCTGACTTTC
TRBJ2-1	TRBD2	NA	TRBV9	CASSVGLAGLEQFF	TGTGCCAGCAGCGTAGGACTAGCGGGCTTAGAGCAGTTCTTC
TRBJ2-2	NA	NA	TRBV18	CASSPSGPSNTGELFF	TGTGCCAGCTCACCATCAGGGCCGTCGAACACCGGGGAGCTGTTTTTT
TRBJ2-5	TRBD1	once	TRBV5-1	CASSPWTGQETQYF	TGCGCCAGCAGCCCTTGGACAGGTCAAGAGACCCAGTACTTC
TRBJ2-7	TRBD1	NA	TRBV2	CASSEVGQGARGRQYF	TGTGCCAGCAGTGAAGTAGGGCAGGGGGCGCGGGGAAGGCAGTACTTC
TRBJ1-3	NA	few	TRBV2	CASSRGVLGNTIYF	TGTGCCAGCAGTCGGGGGGTACTAGGAAACACCATATATTTT
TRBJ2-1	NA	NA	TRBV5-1	CASSLDPRLDNEQFF	TGCGCCAGCAGCTTGGATCCGCGCTTAGACAATGAGCAGTTCTTC
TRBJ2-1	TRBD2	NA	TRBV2	CASSSGSIDEQFF	TGTGCCAGCAGTAGCGGGAGTATAGATGAGCAGTTCTTC
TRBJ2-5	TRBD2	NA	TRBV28	CASSFWEGETQYF	TGTGCCAGCAGTTTCTGGGAGGGAGAGACCCAGTACTTC
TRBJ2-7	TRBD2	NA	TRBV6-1	CASSETSSGYYEQYF	TGTGCCAGCAGTGAAACATCTAGCGGATATTACGAGCAGTACTTC
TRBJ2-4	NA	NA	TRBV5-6	CASSSEVGVSIQYF	TGTGCCAGCAGCTCAGAGGTTGGTGTGAGCATTCAGTACTTC
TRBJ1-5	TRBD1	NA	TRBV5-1	CASSLGEDRVNQPQHF	TGCGCCAGCAGCTTGGGAGAGGACAGGGTAAATCAGCCCCAGCATTTT
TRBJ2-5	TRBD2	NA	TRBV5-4	CASSSWTSGKGETQYF	TGTGCCAGCAGCTCGTGGACTAGCGGGAAGGGAGAGACCCAGTACTTC
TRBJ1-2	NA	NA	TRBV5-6	CASSPTQRGGYTF	TGTGCCAGCAGCCCGACTCAACGGGGTGGCTACACCTTC
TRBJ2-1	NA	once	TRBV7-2	CASSLSGTSRGNEQFF	TGTGCCAGCAGCTTATCAGGAACTAGCCGGGGCAATGAGCAGTTCTTC
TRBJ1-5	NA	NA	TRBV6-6	CASIESNSNQPQHF	TGTGCCAGCATTGAGTCTAATAGCAATCAGCCCCAGCATTTT
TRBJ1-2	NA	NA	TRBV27	CASSPSGVGYTF	TGTGCCAGCAGTCCATCGGGGGTCGGCTACACCTTC
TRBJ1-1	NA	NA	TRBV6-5	CASSYLGLSTEAFF	TGTGCCAGCAGTTACCTAGGACTATCCACTGAAGCTTTCTTT
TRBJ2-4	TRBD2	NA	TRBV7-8	CASSRSGGEAKNIQYF	TGTGCCAGCAGCCGCTCCGGGGGGGAGGCCAAAAACATTCAGTACTTC
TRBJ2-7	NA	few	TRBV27	CASSPEVMRGYEQYF	TGTGCCAGCAGTCCGGAGGTCATGAGAGGATACGAGCAGTACTTC
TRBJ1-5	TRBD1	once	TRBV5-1	CASSLGDRANQPQHF	TGCGCCAGCAGCTTGGGGGACAGGGCAAATCAGCCCCAGCATTTT
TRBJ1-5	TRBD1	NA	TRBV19	CASSMSGQGNQPQHF	TGTGCCAGTAGTATGAGTGGACAGGGCAATCAGCCCCAGCATTTT
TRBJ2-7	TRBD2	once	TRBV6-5	CASSYSGTSLTYEQYF	TGTGCCAGCAGTTACTCTGGGACTAGCCTAACCTACGAGCAGTACTTC
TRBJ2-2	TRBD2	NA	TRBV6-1	CASSERGGLAVNTGELFF	TGTGCCAGCAGTGAGAGGGGGGGACTAGCGGTAAACACCGGGGAGCTGTTTTTT
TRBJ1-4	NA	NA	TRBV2	CASSRQNTNEKLFF	TGTGCCAGCAGCCGACAGAACACTAATGAAAAACTGTTTTTT
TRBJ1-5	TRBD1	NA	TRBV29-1	CSVRDRGNQPQHF	TGCAGCGTCAGAGACAGGGGCAATCAGCCCCAGCATTTT
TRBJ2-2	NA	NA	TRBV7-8	CASSFSLGVFTGELFF	TGTGCCAGCAGCTTCTCGCTCGGGGTATTCACCGGGGAGCTGTTTTTT
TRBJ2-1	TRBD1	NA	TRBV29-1	CSGGTGLNEQFF	TGCAGCGGGGGGACAGGGTTGAATGAGCAGTTCTTC
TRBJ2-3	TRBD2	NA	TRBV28	CASSVWGLAGGLTDTQYF	TGTGCCAGCAGTGTATGGGGACTAGCGGGAGGCCTCACAGATACGCAGTATTTT
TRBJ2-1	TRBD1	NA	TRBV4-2	CASSQAGTGVNNEQFF	TGTGCCAGCAGCCAGGCCGGGACAGGGGTAAACAATGAGCAGTTCTTC
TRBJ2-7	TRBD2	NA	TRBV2	CASIGTSGSYEQYF	TGTGCCAGCATTGGGACTAGCGGTTCCTACGAGCAGTACTTC
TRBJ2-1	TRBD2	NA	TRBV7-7	CASSLDGRPAGEQFF	TGTGCTAGCAGCTTAGACGGGAGGCCGGCGGGTGAGCAGTTCTTC
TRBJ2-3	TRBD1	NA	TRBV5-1	CASSLEDRYEDTQYF	TGCGCCAGCAGCTTGGAGGACAGGTATGAAGATACGCAGTATTTT
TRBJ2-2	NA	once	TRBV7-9	CASSHPPVEDRELFF	TGTGCCAGCAGCCACCCGCCCGTAGAGGATCGGGAGCTGTTTTTT